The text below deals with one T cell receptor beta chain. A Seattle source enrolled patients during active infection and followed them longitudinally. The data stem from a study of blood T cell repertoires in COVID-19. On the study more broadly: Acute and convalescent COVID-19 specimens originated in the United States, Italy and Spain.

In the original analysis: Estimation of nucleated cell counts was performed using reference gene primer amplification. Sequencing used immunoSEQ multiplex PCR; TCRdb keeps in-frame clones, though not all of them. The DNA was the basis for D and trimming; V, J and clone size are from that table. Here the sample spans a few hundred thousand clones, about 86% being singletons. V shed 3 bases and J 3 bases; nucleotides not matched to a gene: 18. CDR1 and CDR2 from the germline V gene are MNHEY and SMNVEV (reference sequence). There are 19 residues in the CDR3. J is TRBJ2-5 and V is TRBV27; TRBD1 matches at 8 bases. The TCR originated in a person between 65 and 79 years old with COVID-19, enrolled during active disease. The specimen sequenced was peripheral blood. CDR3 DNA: TGTGCCAGCAGTTTGCGGCCTCCGGAGACAGGGGTGACTAAAGAGACCCAGTACTTC. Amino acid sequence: CASSLRPPETGVTKETQYF.